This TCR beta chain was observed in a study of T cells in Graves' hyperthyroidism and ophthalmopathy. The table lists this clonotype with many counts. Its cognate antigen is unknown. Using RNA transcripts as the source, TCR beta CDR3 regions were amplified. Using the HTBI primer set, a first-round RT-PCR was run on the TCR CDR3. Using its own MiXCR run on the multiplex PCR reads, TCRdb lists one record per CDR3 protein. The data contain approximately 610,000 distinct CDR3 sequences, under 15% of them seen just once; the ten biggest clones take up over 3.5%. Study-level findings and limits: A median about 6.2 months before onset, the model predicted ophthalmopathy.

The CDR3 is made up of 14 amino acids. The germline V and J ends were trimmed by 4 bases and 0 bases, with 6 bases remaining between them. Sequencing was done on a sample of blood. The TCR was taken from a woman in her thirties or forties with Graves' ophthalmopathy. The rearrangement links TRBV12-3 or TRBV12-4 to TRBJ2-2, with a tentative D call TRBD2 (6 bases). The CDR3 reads CASSSSANTGELFF. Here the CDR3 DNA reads TGTGCCAGCAGTTCTAGCGCGAACACCGGGGAGCTGTTTTTT.